Listed below are T cell receptor beta chains from one sample, sequenced in a study of vaccination and CD4 T cells after COVID-19. The antigens of these receptors remain unknown. TCRdb independently ran MiXCR on the PCR reads; one entry per CDR3 protein. Among roughly 10,000 distinct CDR3 sequences listed, around 30% were seen once. The specimen was CD4+ T cells from blood, cultured in vitro. The receptors shown here come from a human donor in good health. CDR3s leave out the opening cysteine and the closing phenylalanine or tryptophan. D genes are given only for firm matches. Only part of the rows carry a size: once, few, many, or a class if the clone is expanded.

>-|TRBJ1-2|-|TRBV19
ASRPDRNYGYT
>-|TRBJ2-1|TRBD2|TRBV5-4
ASSPGLAVDEQF
>few|TRBJ2-2|TRBD2|TRBV27
ASSLKGLAGVRNTGELF
>few|TRBJ2-3|-|TRBV27
ASSLGLATTDTQY
>-|TRBJ2-3|-|TRBV7-9
ASSPRGPETQY
>few|TRBJ2-7|-|TRBV29-1
SAIGTPAYEQY
>-|TRBJ1-3|-|TRBV2
ASSRSPGNTIY
>-|TRBJ2-2|-|TRBV7-3
ASSLAQSFTGELF
>once|-|-|TRBV11-1
ASSLGPLVNTDTQH
>-|TRBJ2-7|TRBD2|TRBV7-8
ASSLANPTSGIPYEQY
>-|TRBJ2-7|-|TRBV28
ASSLGGNSYEQY
>-|TRBJ2-3|-|TRBV28
ATPGNEGTDTQY
>-|TRBJ2-5|TRBD1|TRBV24-1
ATSELSGTEKETQY
>-|TRBJ1-1|-|TRBV20-1
SASRQADTEAF
>-|TRBJ2-7|TRBD2|TRBV27
ASRGLAGVYEQY
>-|TRBJ2-5|TRBD2|TRBV2
ASRRGFRAGVIQETQY
>few|TRBJ2-4|-|TRBV28
ASSLGGPNIQY
>few|TRBJ2-1|TRBD1|TRBV7-9
ASSPDRVYNEQF
>-|TRBJ2-7|TRBD2|TRBV10-3
ASSFGPGGGYEQY
>-|TRBJ2-1|TRBD1|TRBV19
ASSFRPGQGYNEQF
>few|TRBJ2-3|-|TRBV6-1
ASSESLRQY
>-|TRBJ1-5|TRBD1|TRBV27
ASSSAGTGENQPQH
>-|TRBJ1-1|-|TRBV2
ASRATGSLNTEAF
>-|TRBJ1-2|-|TRBV20-1
STPEGLNYGYT
>few|TRBJ1-5|-|TRBV30
AWSVSGLDQPQH
>few|TRBJ2-2|TRBD2|TRBV7-2
ASSPGTSGRATGELF
>few|TRBJ1-3|-|TRBV6-2/TRBV6-3
ASSKGASGNTIY
>few|TRBJ2-1|TRBD2|TRBV20-1
SARVLGLNNEQF
>large|TRBJ1-1|TRBD1|TRBV27
ASSPRGPGTEAF
>-|TRBJ2-7|-|TRBV20-1
SAKPPLGSSYEQY
>few|TRBJ2-5|-|TRBV7-8
ASSLNRFRGSGETQY
>-|TRBJ2-2|TRBD1|TRBV10-1
ASGTGGAGAGELF
>-|TRBJ1-2|-|TRBV6-4
ASSDGEAGGYT
>-|TRBJ1-5|-|TRBV12-3/TRBV12-4
ASSFREGLAGFGGNQPQH
>-|TRBJ2-3|-|TRBV6-1
ASSGLDVTDTQY
>-|TRBJ2-7|TRBD2|TRBV7-2
ASSLVPPGLAGKGQY
>-|TRBJ2-3|TRBD1|TRBV28
ASSPGTGRDTQY
>few|TRBJ2-7|-|TRBV20-1
SGLYNYEQY
>-|TRBJ1-2|-|TRBV7-2
ASSPTVQGIWGYT
>-|TRBJ2-3|TRBD1|TRBV6-5
ASSYNQGVPPQALWDTQY
>once|TRBJ1-2|TRBD1|TRBV12-3/TRBV12-4
ASTLMGGTGLVGYGYT
>-|TRBJ2-1|-|TRBV11-3
ASSPVGSSYNEQF
>-|TRBJ1-2|-|TRBV10-3
AISESSGNNYGYT
>-|TRBJ1-6|-|TRBV20-1
SALMGREGSPLH
>medium-sized|TRBJ2-2|TRBD2|TRBV7-9
ASSTRGAGATGELF
>few|TRBJ2-5|-|TRBV4-3
ASSRNGLQGIEETQY
>-|TRBJ1-2|-|TRBV20-1
SARVQYRNYGYT
>few|TRBJ1-6|-|TRBV7-8
ASSGPGLGDSPLH
>-|TRBJ2-5|-|TRBV29-1
SVDAVGETQY
>-|TRBJ2-7|-|TRBV6-2/TRBV6-3
ASSSMSQGLGVDEQY
>-|TRBJ2-5|-|TRBV20-1
SASDPGRQETQY
>-|TRBJ2-5|TRBD1|TRBV6-2/TRBV6-3
ASRQQGARETQY
>-|TRBJ1-3|-|TRBV20-1
SAHRYSGNTIY
>-|TRBJ2-3|-|TRBV6-1
ASSEGVRADTQY